This T cell receptor beta chain was sequenced for a study of blood T cell repertoires in COVID-19. The CDR3 is 14 amino acids. Trimming left V 8 bases short and J 0 bases short, with 11 bases between. Per the germline V gene, CDR1 is MGHDK and CDR2 is SYGVNS. Method: immunoSEQ multiplex PCR; TCRdb's copy keeps in-frame clones and lacks some. The sample contains tens of thousands of clones, approximately 85% of which appear only once. The rearrangement links TRBV25-1 to TRBJ2-1; D gene ambiguous. Input material: peripheral blood. This TCR derives from a woman aged 60 to 75 with COVID-19, enrolled during active disease. The CDR3 region has the DNA TGTGCCAGCGGAGCGATCAGCTCCTACAATGAGCAGTTCTTC. The encoded protein is CASGAISSYNEQFF.